The 19 T cell receptor beta chains below come from one sample, sequenced in a study of identical twins. Using its own MiXCR run on the 5' RACE reads, TCRdb lists one record per CDR3 protein. The sample has more than 650,000 distinct CDR3 sequences, roughly 6% seen once; the top ten hold about 2%. Sequencing was done on a sample of naive T cells sorted from blood. Every receptor here comes from a man aged 18 to 35 in good health.

This clonotype was detected only a few times. Here the CDR3 reads CASSLAGSILSYNEQFF. The CDR3 nucleotides are TGTGCCAGCAGTTTGGCGGGATCGATTTTGTCCTACAATGAGCAGTTCTTC. The chain links TRBV6-2 or TRBV6-3 to TRBJ2-1, with a possible D match to TRBD2 (6 bases). With 4 bases removed from V and 1 base from J, the gap between germline ends came to 17 bases. The CDR3 is 17 amino acids. Germline lookup yields CDR1 MNHEY and CDR2 SVGEGT.

This clonotype was found many times. The rearrangement uses TRBV20-1 and TRBJ2-4; D is perhaps TRBD1 (6 bases). This CDR3 is built from 12 residues. The V and J ends lost 2 bases and 12 bases respectively, with 14 bases between them. CDR1 and CDR2 (germline): DFQATT, SNEGSKA (reference sequence). CDR3 sequence: CSARSIGQPQYF. CDR3 in DNA: TGCAGTGCTAGATCGATTGGACAGCCTCAGTACTTC.

This clonotype was observed at least ten times. The chain is built from TRBV5-1 and TRBJ2-3; tentative D call: TRBD2 (5 bases). Germline V CDR1 and CDR2: SGHRS, YFSETQ. Trimming took off 1 base at V and 2 bases at J, with 8 bases between the two ends. The CDR3 covers 14 residues. The CDR3 region has the DNA TGCGCCAGCAGCTTGCCGGACTTCACAGATACGCAGTATTTT. This sequence encodes CASSLPDFTDTQYF. Drawing the rest from reference TRBV5-1 and TRBJ2-3, the complete variable domain is KAGVTQTPRYLIKTRGQQVTLSCSPISGHRSVSWYQQTPGQGLQFLFEYFSETQRNKGNFPGRFSGRQFSNSRSEMNVSTLELGDSALYLCASSLPDFTDTQYFGPGTRLTVL.

This clonotype was seen many times. The chain links TRBV15 to TRBJ2-7; no reliable D call. Germline V lookup: CDR1 LNHNV, CDR2 YYDKDF (reference sequence). The CDR3 has 13 residues. The V end was cut by 2 bases, the J end by 6 bases, with 11 bases between. This CDR3 reads CATSRQRRSEQYF. The CDR3 nucleotides are TGTGCCACCAGCAGACAGCGTCGTAGCGAGCAGTACTTC.

The chain links TRBV7-9 to TRBJ2-3, with D perhaps TRBD1 (6 bases). The CDR3 spans 15 residues. V gave up 2 bases and J gave up 1 base, with 10 bases separating them. Looked up from germline, CDR1 is SEHNR and CDR2 is FQNEAQ (reference sequence). CDR3 sequence: CASSLIQGRTDTQYF. The CDR3 region has the DNA TGTGCCAGCAGCTTAATTCAGGGGCGCACAGATACGCAGTATTTT.

There are a few counts of this clonotype. V is TRBV5-1 and J is TRBJ2-1; 7 nucleotides match TRBD2. This CDR3 has 14 residues. CDR1 and CDR2 (germline): SGHRS, YFSETQ. V dropped 0 bases and J dropped 7; count of bases not matched to a gene: 4. CDR3 protein: CASSLGGGRNEQFF. DNA for the CDR3: TGCGCCAGCAGCTTGGGCGGGGGTCGGAATGAGCAGTTCTTC.

This clonotype was seen at least ten times. The genes are TRBV6-6 and TRBJ1-3; D call uncertain. Trimming stripped 7 bases from V and 2 bases from J, with 9 bases between. This CDR3 has 13 residues. Germline V gives CDR1 MNHNY, CDR2 SVGAGI (reference sequence). The CDR3: CASNRGAGNTIYF. The DNA for the CDR3 is TGTGCCAGCAACCGTGGGGCTGGAAACACCATATATTTT.

The table lists this clonotype with many counts. The gene calls are TRBV5-6 and TRBJ1-6, with D perhaps TRBD1 (6 bases). CDR3 length: 15 amino acids. Germline loops: CDR1 SGHDT, CDR2 YYEEEE. Trimming removed 4 bases at V and 7 bases at J, with 15 bases between. For the CDR3, the DNA is TGTGCCAGCAGCCTTTGGACAGCCAACAATTCACCCCTCCACTTT. This sequence encodes CASSLWTANNSPLHF. Supplemented by reference TRBV5-6 and TRBJ1-6, the full variable domain reads DAGVTQSPTHLIKTRGQQVTLRCSPKSGHDTVSWYQQALGQGPQFIFQYYEEEERQRGNFPDRFSGHQFPNYSSELNVNALLLGDSALYLCASSLWTANNSPLHFGNGTRLTVT.

This clonotype has at least ten counts. The chain is built from TRBV12-3 or TRBV12-4 and TRBJ1-4; TRBD1 agrees at 7 bases. The CDR3 is made up of 16 amino acids. The junction had 13 bases not matched to a gene; V was cut back by 5 bases and J by 7 bases. CDR3 sequence reads: CASSPGTDLRGEKLFF. CDR3 sequence (DNA): TGTGCCAGCAGTCCAGGGACAGACCTTAGGGGTGAAAAACTGTTTTTT.

This clonotype was counted many times. The CDR3 sequence: CASSYLGTGGVNEQFF. In DNA, the CDR3 is TGTGCCAGCAGTTACTTAGGGACAGGGGGCGTGAATGAGCAGTTCTTC. The genes are TRBV6-5 and TRBJ2-1, with TRBD1 matching over 12 bases. The CDR3 sequence is 16 residues long. Trimming at V came to 1 base and at J to 7 bases, leaving 5 bases not matched to a gene. Germline CDR1 reads MNHEY; CDR2 reads SVGAGI.

A word on this clonotype: This may arise from a read error, as a much more abundant clone is one base away. The rearrangement links TRBV20-1 to TRBJ1-5; 7 positions match TRBD1. The V segment lost 6 bases and the J segment 2 bases; nucleotides outside the gene matches: 4. Germline V gives CDR1 DFQATT, CDR2 SNEGSKA (reference sequence). The CDR3 spans 13 residues. The CDR3 nucleotides read TGCAGTGCCCAAGACAGGGGCAATCAGCCCCAGCATTTT. Its translation: CSAQDRGNQPQHF.

This clonotype was detected many times. This rearrangement joins TRBV5-6 to TRBJ1-1, with 10 bases that match TRBD1. The V gene end was trimmed by 4 bases and the J gene end by 0 bases; junction bases not matched to a gene: 9. The CDR3 is 17 amino acids. Germline values: CDR1 SGHDT, CDR2 YYEEEE. CDR3 DNA sequence: TGTGCCAGCAGCGCGGCCGGACAGGGGGTGTTGAACACTGAAGCTTTCTTT. Its translation is CASSAAGQGVLNTEAFF.

Remarks on this clonotype: A much larger clone lies one base from this, so it may be a read error. A read error is likely, as this CDR3 ends without the conserved phenylalanine or tryptophan. The chain uses TRBV12-3 or TRBV12-4 and TRBJ1-5, with 9 positions matching TRBD1. V dropped 6 bases and J dropped 7; count of bases not matched to a gene: 10. The CDR3 is 15 amino acids. The CDR3 here is CASSNNIDRGQPQHY. Written as DNA, the CDR3 is TGTGCCAGCAGCAATAACATAGACAGGGGGCAGCCCCAGCATTAT.

This clonotype was observed many times. V usage is TRBV10-3 and J usage is TRBJ2-3; 7 bases map to TRBD1. Looked up from germline, CDR1 is ENHRY and CDR2 is SYGVKD. V gave up 3 bases and J gave up 2 bases; unmatched junction bases: 5. The length of the CDR3 is 15 residues. The CDR3 DNA reads TGTGCCATCAGTGAAGACAGGGAGTTCACAGATACGCAGTATTTT. This gives the protein CAISEDREFTDTQYF.

This clonotype was seen a few times. J is TRBJ2-1 and V is TRBV28, with D perhaps TRBD1 (6 bases). Per germline, CDR1 MDHEN and CDR2 SYDVKM. V was clipped by 7 bases and J by 1 base, with 11 bases between them. The CDR3 length is 14 residues. CDR3 sequence reads: CASIHRESYNEQFF. CDR3 bases: TGTGCCAGCATCCACAGGGAATCCTACAATGAGCAGTTCTTC.

The rearrangement links TRBV7-9 to TRBJ2-7, with D possibly being TRBD1 or TRBD2 (5 bases each). The CDR3 sequence is 15 residues long. From germline, CDR1 is SEHNR and CDR2 FQNEAQ (reference sequence). V was shortened by 5 bases and J by 1 base, with 15 bases between the two germline ends. CDR3 DNA sequence: TGTGCCAGCAGCGCTATCGGGGCCCCATCCTACGAGCAGTACTTC. This gives the protein CASSAIGAPSYEQYF.

Ten or more counts support this clonotype. V and J are TRBV27 and TRBJ2-5, with 7 bases aligning to TRBD2. V lost 8 bases, J lost 0 bases, and 12 bases stayed unmatched. The germline V gene has CDR1 MNHEY and CDR2 SMNVEV (reference sequence). This CDR3 is built from 16 residues. DNA of the CDR3: TGTGCCAGCGTAAAAACGGGAGGCTCGTACCAAGAGACCCAGTACTTC. Translated, it gives CASVKTGGSYQETQYF.

This clonotype has only a few counts. Here the CDR3 DNA reads TGCGCCAGCAGCTATGGACTAGCCGTTGAGCAGTTCTTC. This codes for CASSYGLAVEQFF. The rearrangement links TRBV5-1 to TRBJ2-1, with 8 bases fitting TRBD2. The CDR3 covers 13 residues. V lost 3 bases and J lost 9; bases outside the gene matches: 5. The germline V gene encodes CDR1 SGHRS and CDR2 YFSETQ.

This clonotype was recorded at least ten times. This chain joins TRBV7-2 and TRBJ2-7, with 7 bases matching TRBD1. Germline CDR1 SGHTA, CDR2 FQGNSA. After removal of 5 bases from V and 2 bases from J, the junction contained 9 bases not matched to a gene. CDR3 length: 15 amino acids. CDR3 DNA sequence: TGTGCCAGCAGCCCGAGGGGGCAGGGAGCCTACGAGCAGTACTTC. This sequence encodes CASSPRGQGAYEQYF.